This T cell receptor (beta chain) was retrieved from a study of blood T cell repertoires in COVID-19. Study background: Samples representing acute and convalescent COVID-19 were sourced from the United States, Italy and Spain. T cells, B-cell-depleted T cells, or PBMCs supplied cDNA or gDNA.

In the study's own analysis: Reference gene primer amplification gave estimated nucleated cell counts. Libraries were prepared by immunoSEQ multiplex PCR; TCRdb keeps only in-frame clonotypes and omits some of them. D and trimming come from the DNA, and the V and J calls and clone size come from that table. This table has roughly 250,000 clones, just over 90% appearing once. The V gene end was trimmed by 4 bases and the J gene end by 4 bases; junction bases not matched to a gene: 5. The CDR3 length is 14 residues. The germline gives CDR1 SGHRS, CDR2 YFSETQ. Residents of about two dozen US areas, aged about 18 to 89 years, made up the participants.

The sequenced sample was PBMCs or T cells enriched from blood (not recorded which). The sequence derives from a woman aged 40 to 50 with acute COVID-19. The rearrangement links TRBV5-1 to TRBJ1-2; 9 bases align to TRBD1. CDR3 sequence reads: CASSVTGGSYGYTF. In nucleotides, the CDR3 is TGCGCCAGCAGCGTTACAGGGGGCAGCTATGGCTACACCTTC.